This T cell receptor beta chain is from a study of immune characterization of retroperitoneal liposarcoma. Via MiXCR, TCRdb re-called the PCR reads, giving one row per CDR3 protein. The repertoire has over 5,000 distinct CDR3 sequences, around 33% of them found once; the top ten carry about 30%. V gave up 3 bases and J gave up 6 bases; unmatched junction bases: 4. The CDR3 is 14 amino acids. This clonotype has only a few counts. The rearrangement uses TRBV12-3 or TRBV12-4 and TRBJ1-5; 8 nucleotides match TRBD1. The origin of this receptor is a female donor with retroperitoneal liposarcoma. The sequenced material came from tumor tissue. The CDR3 DNA reads as TGTGCCAGCAGTTTTTCAGGGGGCGGTCAGCCCCAGCATTTT. Translation gives CASSFSGGGQPQHF.